This record covers a single T cell receptor beta chain. Its antigen is undetermined. This record belongs to a study of shared clonotypes between healthy human individuals. Whole-study results and caveats: Non-shared clonotypes showed lower generation probabilities than clonotypes common to all four donors. Among the subsets, naive ones generally showed larger estimated richness than memory ones.

Each of the donors was a healthy adult who was HIV-negative and had not had a recent acute infection or vaccination. The authors' processing: There were no quality scores in the junction-only immunoSEQ sequences, so filtering differed. Libraries were prepared by immunoSEQ multiplex PCR; TCRdb keeps only in-frame clonotypes and omits some of them. V and J calls and clone size are given by that table; D and trimming were obtained from the DNA. The sample shows millions of clones, just over 90% of them seen only once. CDR1 MDHEN and CDR2 SYDVKM come from the germline V gene. The germline V and J ends were trimmed by 7 bases and 0 bases, with 12 bases remaining between them. The CDR3 loop spans 14 amino acids.

This receptor was taken from a man aged 18 to 35 in good health. Some clones in this sample may be carry-over from other donors' samples. Input material: naive CD4+ T cells from PBMCs. Subset described: CD45RA+ positively selected. The chain uses TRBV28 and TRBJ1-1; no firm D call. DNA of the CDR3: TGTGCCAGCATCGAAGGCCCCATGAACACTGAAGCTTTCTTT. This gives the protein CASIEGPMNTEAFF.